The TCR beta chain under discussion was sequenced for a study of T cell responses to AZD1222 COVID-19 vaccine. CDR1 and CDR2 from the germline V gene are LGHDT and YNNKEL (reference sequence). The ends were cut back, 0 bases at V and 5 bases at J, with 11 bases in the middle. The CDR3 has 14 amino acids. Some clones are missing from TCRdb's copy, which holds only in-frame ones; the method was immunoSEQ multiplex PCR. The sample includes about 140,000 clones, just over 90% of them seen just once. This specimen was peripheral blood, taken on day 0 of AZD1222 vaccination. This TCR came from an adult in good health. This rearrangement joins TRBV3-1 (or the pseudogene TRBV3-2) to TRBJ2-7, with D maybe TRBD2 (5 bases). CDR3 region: CASSQDGGWDEQYF. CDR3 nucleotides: TGTGCCAGCAGCCAAGATGGAGGATGGGACGAGCAGTACTTC.